This entry lists 21 T cell receptor beta chains sequenced from one sample in a study of blood T cell repertoires in COVID-19. Profiling relied on immunoSEQ multiplex PCR, and the TCRdb table lists in-frame clones only, not all of them. Of around 200,000 clones listed, 80% to 90% were seen once; the top ten hold more than 2.5%. The sample consisted of peripheral blood. The receptors derive from a man aged 55-75 years with acute or convalescent COVID-19.

This chain connects TRBV6-5 to TRBJ1-5; D gene uncertain. Germline V gene sequence: CDR1 MNHEY, CDR2 SVGAGI. The CDR3 length is 14 residues. Trimming shortened V by 0 bases and J by 6 bases, and 9 bases separated the two germline ends. Written as DNA, the CDR3 is TGTGCCAGCAGTTACTCTGGCGGGTCTCAGCCCCAGCATTTT. This sequence encodes CASSYSGGSQPQHF.

The gene calls are TRBV7-8 and TRBJ1-5, with 8 bases aligning to TRBD1. Trimming removed 1 base from V and 7 bases from J; junction bases left unmatched: 9. Germline loops: CDR1 SGHVS, CDR2 FQNEAQ. This CDR3 is built from 16 residues. The CDR3 DNA sequence: TGTGCCAGCAGCTTAGGACGGGACAGGAGTGGGCAGCCCCAGCATTTT. Its translation is CASSLGRDRSGQPQHF.

The rearrangement links TRBV7-9 to TRBJ2-7; possible D gene TRBD1, 6 bases. Deletions cut 5 bases from V and 2 bases from J, with 19 bases between. This CDR3 is 16 amino acids long. CDR1 and CDR2 (germline): SEHNR, FQNEAQ (reference sequence). CDR3: CASSTVGDTLTYEQYF. DNA of the CDR3: TGTGCCAGCAGCACCGTGGGGGACACGCTTACCTACGAGCAGTACTTC.

This clone appeared a single time. This chain uses TRBV28 with TRBJ1-5; D is unresolved. CDR1 is MDHEN, CDR2 SYDVKM, per germline. The CDR3 runs to 15 residues. Trimming removed 2 bases at V and 3 bases at J, with 11 bases between. CDR3 in DNA: TGTGCCAGCAGTTTAACGGCGGCAAACAATCAGCCCCAGCATTTT. It yields the protein CASSLTAANNQPQHF.

The chain joins TRBV9 to TRBJ2-7; D possibly corresponds to TRBD1 (6 bases). This CDR3 region has 15 residues. V gave up 3 bases and J gave up 2 bases, with 15 bases separating them. Germline loops: CDR1 SGDLS, CDR2 YYNGEE. CDR3 residues: CASSAALQGPYEQYF. CDR3 DNA sequence: TGTGCCAGCAGCGCTGCCCTACAGGGTCCCTACGAGCAGTACTTC.

This chain connects TRBV7-9 to TRBJ1-5; TRBD1 matches 7 bases. The CDR3 consists of 17 residues. CDR1 and CDR2 from the germline V gene are SEHNR and FQNEAQ (reference sequence). The J segment lost 0 bases and the V segment lost 2 bases, leaving 7 bases of the junction unmatched. The chain's CDR3 is CASSLTSGTDSNQPQHF. The CDR3 region has the DNA TGTGCCAGCAGCTTAACATCTGGGACAGATAGCAATCAGCCCCAGCATTTT.

The chain has TRBV6-5 and TRBJ1-6; D unresolved. Germline V CDR1 and CDR2: MNHEY, SVGAGI. Trimming cost V 5 bases and J 1 base, with 6 bases left between them. The CDR3 loop spans 14 amino acids. CDR3 bases: TGTGCCAGCAGTATGGAGTCCTATAATTCACCCCTCCACTTT. Its translation: CASSMESYNSPLHF.

The chain employs TRBV2 and TRBJ1-1; a weak D match, TRBD1 (5 bases). The germline CDR1 and CDR2 sequences are SNHLY and FYNNEI. Trimming pared 0 bases from V and 1 base from J, leaving 12 bases between. CDR3 length: 16 amino acids. The CDR3 sequence is CASSEAGGFRNTEAFF. Written as DNA, the CDR3 is TGTGCCAGCAGTGAAGCGGGGGGGTTCCGGAACACTGAAGCTTTCTTT.

The chain carries TRBV4-1 and TRBJ2-1; 9 bases agree with TRBD2. The CDR3 runs 18 residues. Germline V gene lookup returns CDR1 MGHRA and CDR2 YSYEKL. Unmatched junction bases numbered 16, after V lost 4 bases and J lost 6 bases. CDR3 region: CASSLTSGAGGPSNEQFF. DNA for the CDR3: TGCGCCAGCAGCCTCACCTCAGGGGCGGGAGGGCCGAGCAATGAGCAGTTCTTC.

This chain joins TRBV7-2 and TRBJ2-1, with TRBD2 matching over 11 bases. This CDR3 has 17 amino acids. Looked up from germline, CDR1 is SGHTA and CDR2 is FQGNSA. J was trimmed by 6 bases and V by 3 bases; bases with no gene match: 10. CDR3: CASSFSLLAGARNEQFF. The CDR3 bases are TGTGCCAGCAGCTTTAGCCTACTAGCGGGAGCGCGCAATGAGCAGTTCTTC.

J is TRBJ1-5 and V is TRBV23-1; D unresolved. TRBV23-1 is given ORF status, its function remaining uncertain. The CDR3 is 17 residues long. V lost 6 bases and J 1 base, leaving 19 bases between the germline ends. The CDR3 nucleotides read TGCGCCAGCAGCGGACTAGATGGGTCCACGAGCAATCAGCCCCAGCATTTT. As protein: CASSGLDGSTSNQPQHF.

The gene calls are TRBV9 and TRBJ1-1; 9 bases align to TRBD1. The CDR3 consists of 15 residues. V was pared by 0 bases and J by 6 bases, with 6 bases of the junction left unmatched. The germline gives CDR1 SGDLS, CDR2 YYNGEE. The CDR3 nucleotides are TGTGCCAGCAGCGTAGCAGGGACAGGGCTGTCTGAAGCTTTCTTT. Its protein is CASSVAGTGLSEAFF.

The rearrangement uses TRBV27 and TRBJ2-7; a possible D gene is TRBD1 (5 bases). The CDR3 spans 14 residues. CDR1 is MNHEY and CDR2 is SMNVEV in the germline V gene (reference sequence). The V end lost 3 bases, the J end lost 3 bases, and 12 bases lay between the germline ends. CDR3 in amino acids: CASSFKDRNYEQYF. The CDR3 nucleotides read TGTGCCAGCAGTTTCAAAGACAGAAACTACGAGCAGTACTTC.

The chain joins TRBV19 to TRBJ2-5; D possibly corresponds to TRBD1 (6 bases). The CDR3 sequence is 15 residues long. CDR1 is LNHDA, CDR2 SQIVND, per germline (reference sequence). V lost 1 base, J lost 5 bases, and 14 bases lay in between. The CDR3 DNA sequence: TGTGCCAGTAGTATAGCGGCCAGGGGATCGGAGACCCAGTACTTC. This gives the protein CASSIAARGSETQYF.

The V gene is TRBV7-6, the J gene TRBJ2-2, with 7 bases that match TRBD1. Germline-derived CDR1 and CDR2 are SGHVS and FNYEAQ. J gave up 0 bases and V 5 bases, and 6 bases lay outside the gene matches. The CDR3 runs to 16 residues. In nucleotides, the CDR3 is TGTGCCAGCAGCGTGAACAGGGGTTCGAACACCGGGGAGCTGTTTTTT. This sequence encodes CASSVNRGSNTGELFF.

The chain links TRBV25-1 to TRBJ2-7; D perhaps matches TRBD2 (7 bases). CDR1 and CDR2 from the germline V gene are MGHDK and SYGVNS. Trimming left V 8 bases short and J 6 bases short, with 11 bases between. The CDR3 spans 11 residues. The CDR3 is CASLGGREQYF. The DNA for the CDR3 is TGTGCCAGCCTCGGGGGGCGCGAGCAGTACTTC.

This clone was counted a single time. V usage is TRBV7-2 and J usage is TRBJ1-2; TRBD1 is a possible D gene (5 bases). Deletions cut 1 base from V and 4 bases from J, with 7 bases between. The CDR3 has 13 residues. Germline V lookup: CDR1 SGHTA, CDR2 FQGNSA. The DNA for the CDR3 is TGTGCCAGCAGCTTAGGGGGCAGCTATGGCTACACCTTC. It specifies CASSLGGSYGYTF.

This sequence joins TRBV6-2 or TRBV6-3 and TRBJ2-7, with 12 positions matching TRBD2. Germline CDR1 is MNHEY and CDR2 is SVGEGT. Losses at the gene ends were 0 bases for V and 9 bases for J; bases not matched to a gene: 6. CDR3 length: 15 residues. CDR3 region: CASSYSLAGGSVQYF. As DNA, the CDR3 is TGTGCCAGCAGTTACTCACTAGCGGGAGGTTCCGTGCAGTACTTC.

The chain couples TRBV24-1 to TRBJ2-7; D gene ambiguous. V was shortened by 3 bases and J by 3 bases, with 5 bases between the two germline ends. The CDR3 consists of 12 residues. Germline-derived CDR1 and CDR2 are KGHDR and SFDVKD. The chain's CDR3 is CATSDSNYEQYF. DNA for the CDR3: TGTGCCACCAGTGATAGCAACTACGAGCAGTACTTC.

A word on this clone: This specimen includes other DNA sequences encoding the same CDR3. This chain connects TRBV5-1 to TRBJ2-1, with 9 bases identical to TRBD2. Germline lookup yields CDR1 SGHRS and CDR2 YFSETQ. The length of the CDR3 is 15 residues. With V trimmed by 0 bases and J by 5 bases, 3 bases remained unmatched. CDR3 bases: TGCGCCAGCAGCTTGGTTCTAGCGGGAAACAATGAGCAGTTCTTC. Translation gives CASSLVLAGNNEQFF. Using reference TRBV5-1 and TRBJ2-1 for the parts outside the CDR3, the full variable domain is KAGVTQTPRYLIKTRGQQVTLSCSPISGHRSVSWYQQTPGQGLQFLFEYFSETQRNKGNFPGRFSGRQFSNSRSEMNVSTLELGDSALYLCASSLVLAGNNEQFFGPGTRLTVL.

The J gene is TRBJ2-5, the V gene TRBV4-3; D is possibly TRBD1 (5 bases). The germline gives CDR1 LGHNA, CDR2 YSLEER. The V end was cut by 0 bases, the J end by 5 bases, with 13 bases between. The CDR3 loop spans 15 amino acids. The CDR3 reads CASSQDWAGWETQYF. In nucleotides, the CDR3 is TGCGCCAGCAGCCAAGATTGGGCAGGGTGGGAGACCCAGTACTTC.